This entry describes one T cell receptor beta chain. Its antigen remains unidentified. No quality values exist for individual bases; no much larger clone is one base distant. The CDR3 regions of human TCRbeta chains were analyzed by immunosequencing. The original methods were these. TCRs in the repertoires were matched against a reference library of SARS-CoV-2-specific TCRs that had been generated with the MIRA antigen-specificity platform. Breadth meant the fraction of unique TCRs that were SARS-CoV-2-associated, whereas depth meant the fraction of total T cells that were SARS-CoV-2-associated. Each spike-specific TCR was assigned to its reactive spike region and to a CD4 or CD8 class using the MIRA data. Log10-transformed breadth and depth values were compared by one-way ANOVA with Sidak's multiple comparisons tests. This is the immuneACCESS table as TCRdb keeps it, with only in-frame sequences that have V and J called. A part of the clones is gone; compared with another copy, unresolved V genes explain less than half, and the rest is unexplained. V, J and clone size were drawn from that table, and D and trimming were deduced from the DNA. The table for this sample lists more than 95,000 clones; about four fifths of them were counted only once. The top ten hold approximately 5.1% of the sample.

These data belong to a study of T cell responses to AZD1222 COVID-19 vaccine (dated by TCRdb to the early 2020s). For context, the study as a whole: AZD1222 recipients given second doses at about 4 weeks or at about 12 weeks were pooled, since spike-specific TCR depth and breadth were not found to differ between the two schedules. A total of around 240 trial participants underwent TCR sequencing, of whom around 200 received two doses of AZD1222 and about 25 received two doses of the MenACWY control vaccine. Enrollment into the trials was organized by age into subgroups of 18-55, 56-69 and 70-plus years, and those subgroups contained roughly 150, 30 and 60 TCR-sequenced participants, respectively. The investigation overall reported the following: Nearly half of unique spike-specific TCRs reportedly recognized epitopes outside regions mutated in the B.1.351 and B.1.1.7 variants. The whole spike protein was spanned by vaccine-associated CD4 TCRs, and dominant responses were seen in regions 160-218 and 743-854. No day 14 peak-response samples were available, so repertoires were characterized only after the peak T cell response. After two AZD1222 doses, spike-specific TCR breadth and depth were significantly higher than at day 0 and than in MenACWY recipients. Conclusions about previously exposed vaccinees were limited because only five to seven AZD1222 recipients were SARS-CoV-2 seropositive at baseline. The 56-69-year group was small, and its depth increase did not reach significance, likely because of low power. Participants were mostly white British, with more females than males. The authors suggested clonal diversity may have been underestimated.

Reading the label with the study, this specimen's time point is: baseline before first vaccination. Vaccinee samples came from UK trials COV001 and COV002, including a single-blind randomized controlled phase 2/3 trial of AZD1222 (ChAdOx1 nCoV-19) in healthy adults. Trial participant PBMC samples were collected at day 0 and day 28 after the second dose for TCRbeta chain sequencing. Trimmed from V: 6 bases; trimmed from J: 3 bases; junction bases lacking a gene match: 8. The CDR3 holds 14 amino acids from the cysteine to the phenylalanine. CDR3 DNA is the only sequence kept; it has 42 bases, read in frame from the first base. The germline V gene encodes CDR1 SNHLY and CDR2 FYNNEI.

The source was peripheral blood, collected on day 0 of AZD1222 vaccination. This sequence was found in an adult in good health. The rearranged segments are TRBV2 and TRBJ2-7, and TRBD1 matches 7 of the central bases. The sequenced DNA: TGTGCCAGCAGAGAGACAGGGCCGGGCTACGAGCAGTACTTC. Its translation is CASRETGPGYEQYF.